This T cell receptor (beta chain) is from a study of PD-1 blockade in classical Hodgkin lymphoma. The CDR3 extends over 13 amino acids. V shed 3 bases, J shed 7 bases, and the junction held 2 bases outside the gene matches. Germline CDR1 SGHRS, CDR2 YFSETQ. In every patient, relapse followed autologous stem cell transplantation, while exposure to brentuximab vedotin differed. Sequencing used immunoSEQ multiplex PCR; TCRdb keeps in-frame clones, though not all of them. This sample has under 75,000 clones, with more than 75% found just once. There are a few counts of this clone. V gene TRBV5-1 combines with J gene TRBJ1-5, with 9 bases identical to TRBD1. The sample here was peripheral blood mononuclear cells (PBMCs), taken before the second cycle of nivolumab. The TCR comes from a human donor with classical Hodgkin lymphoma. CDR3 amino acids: CASSSGQGQPQHF. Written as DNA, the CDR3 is TGCGCCAGCAGCTCGGGACAGGGACAGCCCCAGCATTTT. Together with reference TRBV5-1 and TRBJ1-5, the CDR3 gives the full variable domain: KAGVTQTPRYLIKTRGQQVTLSCSPISGHRSVSWYQQTPGQGLQFLFEYFSETQRNKGNFPGRFSGRQFSNSRSEMNVSTLELGDSALYLCASSSGQGQPQHFGDGTRLSIL.